The present T cell receptor (beta chain) was sequenced within a study of CD8 T cells in ankylosing spondylitis. Overall study results and limits: Ankylosing spondylitis blood seemed to carry a telltale TCR beta motif made of eight or nine highly homologous variants.

For TCR beta, libraries came from quantitative 5'-RACE with molecular barcodes. In TCRdb, the 5' RACE reads were re-called with MiXCR into one record per CDR3 protein. This sample has 700,000 to 1,000,000 distinct CDR3 sequences, with over 9.5% found just once. V dropped 4 bases and J dropped 4 bases, with 7 bases sitting between them. There are 11 residues in the CDR3. Looked up from germline, CDR1 is DFQATT and CDR2 is SNEGSKA (reference sequence). With respect to this clonotype: Its target is not known.

The J gene is TRBJ2-5, the V gene TRBV20-1; D remains ambiguous. This clonotype was sampled from a male donor with ankylosing spondylitis. The sequenced sample consisted of blood, either unsorted or a sorted T cell fraction (not recorded which). The CDR3 spells CSATMGETQYF. The CDR3 DNA reads as TGCAGTGCTACGATGGGAGAGACCCAGTACTTC.